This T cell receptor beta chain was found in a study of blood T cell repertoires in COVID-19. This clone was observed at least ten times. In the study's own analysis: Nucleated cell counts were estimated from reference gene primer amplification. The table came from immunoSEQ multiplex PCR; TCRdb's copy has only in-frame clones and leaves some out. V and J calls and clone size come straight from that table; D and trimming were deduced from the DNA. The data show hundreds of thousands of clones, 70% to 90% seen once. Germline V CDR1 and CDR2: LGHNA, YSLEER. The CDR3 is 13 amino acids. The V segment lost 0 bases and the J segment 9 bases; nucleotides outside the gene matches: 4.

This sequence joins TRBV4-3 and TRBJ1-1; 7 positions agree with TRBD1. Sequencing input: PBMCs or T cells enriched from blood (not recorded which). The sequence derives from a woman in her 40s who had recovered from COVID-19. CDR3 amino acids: CASSQDFRGKAFF. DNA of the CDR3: TGCGCCAGCAGCCAAGATTTCAGGGGGAAAGCTTTCTTT.